This T cell receptor beta chain was identified during a study of cytomegalovirus exposure and HLA in healthy donors. Amplification used 60 Vbeta primers and 13 Jbeta primers. Using immunoSEQ multiplex PCR, the repertoire was profiled, and TCRdb retains in-frame clones only, with some absent. This sample contains 55,000 or so clones. The germline CDR1 and CDR2 sequences are WNHNN and SYGVQD (reference sequence). The CDR3 loop spans 19 amino acids. The germline V and J ends were trimmed by 2 bases and 2 bases, with 23 bases remaining between them. The sequence came from a woman in her twenties or thirties in good health and CMV-seropositive. Material: PBMCs. The chain couples TRBV10-1 to TRBJ2-3, with D tentatively TRBD1 (6 bases). The CDR3 loop reads CASSEEGQNPTKNTDTQYF. CDR3 bases: TGCGCCAGCAGTGAGGAAGGACAGAACCCCACCAAAAACACAGATACGCAGTATTTT.